These T cell receptor beta chains were read from a single sample in a study of blood T cell repertoires in COVID-19. The table came from immunoSEQ multiplex PCR; TCRdb's copy has only in-frame clones and leaves some out. This table has 150,000 or so clones, 65% to 85% appearing once. The sample taken for sequencing was PBMCs or T cells enriched from blood (not recorded which). The receptors shown here come from a woman aged 50 to 60 in a cohort exposed to, infected with or recovered from COVID-19 (not recorded which). CDR3s include the opening cysteine and the closing phenylalanine or tryptophan. D genes are given only for firm matches. Clone sizes are given selectively: once, few, many, or a class where the clone is expanded.

d_call: NA; v_call: TRBV2; clone_size: NA; j_call: TRBJ2-3; cdr3_nt: TGTGCCAGCAGTGAAGGTAGCGGCTACACAGATACGCAGTATTTT; cdr3_aa: CASSEGSGYTDTQYF
d_call: TRBD1; v_call: TRBV24-1; clone_size: NA; j_call: TRBJ2-7; cdr3_nt: TGTGCCACCAGTGGGGGACAGGGAATAACCTACGAGCAGTACTTC; cdr3_aa: CATSGGQGITYEQYF
d_call: NA; v_call: TRBV7-9; clone_size: NA; j_call: TRBJ1-2; cdr3_nt: TGTGCCAGCAGCTTACTGGGGGAGGGTCGTACCTTC; cdr3_aa: CASSLLGEGRTF
d_call: TRBD2; v_call: TRBV2; clone_size: once; j_call: TRBJ2-1; cdr3_nt: TGTGCCAGCAGTCCCCCTAGCGGTGAGAACAATGAGCAGTTCTTC; cdr3_aa: CASSPPSGENNEQFF
d_call: NA; v_call: TRBV2; clone_size: NA; j_call: TRBJ2-6; cdr3_nt: TGTGCCAGCACTGCCTACTCTGGGGCCAACGTCCTGACTTTC; cdr3_aa: CASTAYSGANVLTF
d_call: NA; v_call: TRBV7-2; clone_size: NA; j_call: TRBJ2-3; cdr3_nt: TGTGCCAGCAGCTTAGCTCGGGGGTTTACAGATACGCAGTATTTT; cdr3_aa: CASSLARGFTDTQYF
d_call: NA; v_call: TRBV3-1/TRBV3-2; clone_size: NA; j_call: TRBJ1-5; cdr3_nt: TGTGCCAGCAGCCAAGATCCTAGGGGATTTCAGCCCCAGCATTTT; cdr3_aa: CASSQDPRGFQPQHF
d_call: NA; v_call: TRBV10-3; clone_size: NA; j_call: TRBJ1-5; cdr3_nt: TGTGCCATCAGTGAGTCCCGGTTCAATCAGCCCCAGCATTTT; cdr3_aa: CAISESRFNQPQHF
d_call: TRBD1; v_call: TRBV6-5; clone_size: NA; j_call: TRBJ1-5; cdr3_nt: TGTGCCAGCAGGGGGGGACAGACTAATCAGCCCCAGCATTTT; cdr3_aa: CASRGGQTNQPQHF
d_call: NA; v_call: TRBV6-2/TRBV6-3; clone_size: NA; j_call: TRBJ2-2; cdr3_nt: TGTGCCAGCAGTTACTCGGTAGGGGGAGCGAACACCGGGGAGCTGTTTTTT; cdr3_aa: CASSYSVGGANTGELFF
d_call: TRBD1; v_call: TRBV9; clone_size: once; j_call: TRBJ1-3; cdr3_nt: TGTGCCAGCAGCGGTGGACAGGGCCCCACGGACACCATATATTTT; cdr3_aa: CASSGGQGPTDTIYF
d_call: NA; v_call: TRBV19; clone_size: NA; j_call: TRBJ2-1; cdr3_nt: TGTGCCAGTAGTATTGGGGGCAGCGAGGTGGATGAGCAGTTCTTC; cdr3_aa: CASSIGGSEVDEQFF
d_call: TRBD1; v_call: TRBV19; clone_size: NA; j_call: TRBJ2-7; cdr3_nt: TGTGCCAGTAGTATGGCTCAGGGGGCTTACGAGCAGTACTTC; cdr3_aa: CASSMAQGAYEQYF
d_call: TRBD1; v_call: TRBV7-9; clone_size: NA; j_call: TRBJ1-6; cdr3_nt: TGTGCCAGCAGCTCGGGACAGGGTTCTTCACCCCTCCACTTT; cdr3_aa: CASSSGQGSSPLHF
d_call: NA; v_call: TRBV6-5; clone_size: NA; j_call: TRBJ2-5; cdr3_nt: TGTGCCAGCAGCCCCCGGGCAGGGCAAGAGACCCAGTACTTC; cdr3_aa: CASSPRAGQETQYF
d_call: NA; v_call: TRBV28; clone_size: few; j_call: TRBJ1-5; cdr3_nt: TGTGCCAGCAGGCGAAGCCGGGGGACTCAGCCCCAGCATTTT; cdr3_aa: CASRRSRGTQPQHF
d_call: TRBD1; v_call: TRBV5-6; clone_size: NA; j_call: TRBJ1-6; cdr3_nt: TGTGCCAGTCAGACAGGGACAGGGCATAATTCACCCCTCCACTTT; cdr3_aa: CASQTGTGHNSPLHF
d_call: NA; v_call: TRBV27; clone_size: NA; j_call: TRBJ1-1; cdr3_nt: TGTGCCAGCAGTTCATATGGGCAGGGTCTAAACACTGAAGCTTTCTTT; cdr3_aa: CASSSYGQGLNTEAFF
d_call: TRBD1; v_call: TRBV19; clone_size: NA; j_call: TRBJ1-5; cdr3_nt: TGTGCCAGTAGTATTGGAACAGGGGAGAGTCAGCCCCAGCATTTT; cdr3_aa: CASSIGTGESQPQHF
d_call: TRBD1; v_call: TRBV7-8; clone_size: NA; j_call: TRBJ1-1; cdr3_nt: TGTGCCAGCAGCTTGACAGGGGAGACTGAAGCTTTCTTT; cdr3_aa: CASSLTGETEAFF
d_call: TRBD1; v_call: TRBV5-1; clone_size: NA; j_call: TRBJ1-4; cdr3_nt: TGCGCCAGCAGGGGAGCGGGACAGGCTAATGAAAAACTGTTTTTT; cdr3_aa: CASRGAGQANEKLFF
d_call: TRBD1; v_call: TRBV2; clone_size: NA; j_call: TRBJ1-5; cdr3_nt: TGTGCCAGCAGTATTGGACAGGGGGCCTCTCAGCCCCAGCATTTT; cdr3_aa: CASSIGQGASQPQHF
d_call: TRBD2; v_call: TRBV2; clone_size: NA; j_call: TRBJ2-5; cdr3_nt: TGTGCCAGCTCCCCGGGACTAGCAGGGGAGACCCAGTACTTC; cdr3_aa: CASSPGLAGETQYF
d_call: NA; v_call: TRBV5-8; clone_size: NA; j_call: TRBJ2-3; cdr3_nt: TGTGCCAGCAGCTTGGGGGACTCGCGGCTCACAGATACGCAGTATTTT; cdr3_aa: CASSLGDSRLTDTQYF
d_call: TRBD1; v_call: TRBV11-3; clone_size: NA; j_call: TRBJ2-2; cdr3_nt: TGTGCCAGCAGCCCCCGGACAGGGATTAACACCGGGGAGCTGTTTTTT; cdr3_aa: CASSPRTGINTGELFF
d_call: TRBD2; v_call: TRBV5-1; clone_size: NA; j_call: TRBJ2-1; cdr3_nt: TGCGCCAGCAGCTCCAGTGTGATTACTACTAGCGGAGCTTACAATGAGCAGTTCTTC; cdr3_aa: CASSSSVITTSGAYNEQFF
d_call: NA; v_call: TRBV19; clone_size: NA; j_call: TRBJ1-1; cdr3_nt: TGTGCCAGTAGTTACCAGGGGAACACTGAAGCTTTCTTT; cdr3_aa: CASSYQGNTEAFF
d_call: NA; v_call: TRBV19; clone_size: few; j_call: TRBJ1-5; cdr3_nt: TGTGCCAGTAGTGTCATGGGGGGAGGAGGCAATCAGCCCCAGCATTTT; cdr3_aa: CASSVMGGGGNQPQHF
d_call: NA; v_call: TRBV7-6; clone_size: NA; j_call: TRBJ2-7; cdr3_nt: TGTGCCAGCAGCCTTGGTCTAAACTCCTACGAGCAGTACTTC; cdr3_aa: CASSLGLNSYEQYF
d_call: NA; v_call: TRBV5-1; clone_size: NA; j_call: TRBJ2-6; cdr3_nt: TGCGCCAGCAGCTCTTCTGGGCTGGCCCCTTCTGGGGCCAACGTCCTGACTTTC; cdr3_aa: CASSSSGLAPSGANVLTF
d_call: NA; v_call: TRBV4-2; clone_size: NA; j_call: TRBJ2-2; cdr3_nt: TGTGCCAGCAGCCAACGGGGGGCCGCGAACACCGGGGAGCTGTTTTTT; cdr3_aa: CASSQRGAANTGELFF
d_call: TRBD2; v_call: TRBV6-5; clone_size: NA; j_call: TRBJ2-1; cdr3_nt: TGTGCCAGCAGTCAGCGGGGGGAGCAGTTCTTC; cdr3_aa: CASSQRGEQFF
d_call: TRBD1; v_call: TRBV7-3; clone_size: once; j_call: TRBJ2-2; cdr3_nt: TGTGCCAGCAGCTGGACAGGGGGCAAATATCCGGGCACCGGGGAGCTGTTTTTT; cdr3_aa: CASSWTGGKYPGTGELFF
d_call: TRBD2; v_call: TRBV7-2; clone_size: NA; j_call: TRBJ2-7; cdr3_nt: TGTGCCAGCAGCTCCGGGACTAGCGGGAGGGTGCAGTACTTC; cdr3_aa: CASSSGTSGRVQYF
d_call: NA; v_call: TRBV6-1; clone_size: NA; j_call: TRBJ2-7; cdr3_nt: TGTGCCAGCAGTGAGCAGGACTTGGGTTCCTACGAGCAGTACTTC; cdr3_aa: CASSEQDLGSYEQYF
d_call: TRBD1; v_call: TRBV6-2/TRBV6-3; clone_size: once; j_call: TRBJ1-6; cdr3_nt: TGTGCCAGCAGCTCGGGACAGGGGGCTGATAATTCACCCCTCCACTTT; cdr3_aa: CASSSGQGADNSPLHF
d_call: NA; v_call: TRBV18; clone_size: NA; j_call: TRBJ1-2; cdr3_nt: TGTGCCAGCTCACCCACCATCACAGTTAACTATGGCTACACCTTC; cdr3_aa: CASSPTITVNYGYTF
d_call: NA; v_call: TRBV12-3/TRBV12-4; clone_size: NA; j_call: TRBJ1-2; cdr3_nt: TGTGCCAGCAGTTCCCTATTCCGTGGCTACACCTTC; cdr3_aa: CASSSLFRGYTF
d_call: NA; v_call: TRBV6-1; clone_size: NA; j_call: TRBJ1-5; cdr3_nt: TGTGCCAGCAGTGAAAGCAGGGGAGCGCGTCAGCCCCAGCATTTT; cdr3_aa: CASSESRGARQPQHF
d_call: TRBD2; v_call: TRBV5-4; clone_size: NA; j_call: TRBJ2-7; cdr3_nt: TGTGCCAGCAGCTCAGGGACTAGCGGGAGGGGGTACGAGCAGTACTTC; cdr3_aa: CASSSGTSGRGYEQYF
d_call: NA; v_call: TRBV27; clone_size: NA; j_call: TRBJ2-7; cdr3_nt: TGTGCCAGCAGTGACCCGGGACTCAACTACGAGCAGTACTTC; cdr3_aa: CASSDPGLNYEQYF
d_call: NA; v_call: TRBV11-3; clone_size: NA; j_call: TRBJ1-1; cdr3_nt: TGTGCCAGCAGCTTAGGGGGGGGCTACACTGAAGCTTTCTTT; cdr3_aa: CASSLGGGYTEAFF
d_call: NA; v_call: TRBV5-1; clone_size: NA; j_call: TRBJ2-7; cdr3_nt: TGCGCCAGCAGCTTGGGTCAGGGGGGAACCGAGCAGTACTTC; cdr3_aa: CASSLGQGGTEQYF
d_call: TRBD2; v_call: TRBV7-6; clone_size: NA; j_call: TRBJ2-1; cdr3_nt: TGTGCCAGCAGGATAGCGGGAGGGCCTCCCAATGAGCAGTTCTTC; cdr3_aa: CASRIAGGPPNEQFF
d_call: NA; v_call: TRBV5-6; clone_size: NA; j_call: TRBJ1-2; cdr3_nt: TGTGCCAGCAGCTCACCTCGGACAGCTGCTAACTATGGCTACACCTTC; cdr3_aa: CASSSPRTAANYGYTF